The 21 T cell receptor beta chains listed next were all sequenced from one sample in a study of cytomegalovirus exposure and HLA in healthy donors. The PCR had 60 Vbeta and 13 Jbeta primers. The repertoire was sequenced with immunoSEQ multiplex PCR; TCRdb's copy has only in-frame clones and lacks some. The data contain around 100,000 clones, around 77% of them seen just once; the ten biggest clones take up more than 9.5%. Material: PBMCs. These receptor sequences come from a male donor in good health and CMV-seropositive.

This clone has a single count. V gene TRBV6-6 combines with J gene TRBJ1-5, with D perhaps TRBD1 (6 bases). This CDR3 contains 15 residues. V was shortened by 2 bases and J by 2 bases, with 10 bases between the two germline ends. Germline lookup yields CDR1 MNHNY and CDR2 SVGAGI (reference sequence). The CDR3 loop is CASSYTRQGNQPQHF. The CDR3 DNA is TGTGCCAGCAGTTACACCCGACAGGGCAATCAGCCCCAGCATTTT.

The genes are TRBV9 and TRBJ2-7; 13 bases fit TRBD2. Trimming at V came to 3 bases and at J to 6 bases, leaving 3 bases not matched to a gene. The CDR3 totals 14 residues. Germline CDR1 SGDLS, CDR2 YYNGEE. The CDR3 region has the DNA TGTGCCAGCAGCGAGACTAGCGGGAGGCCCGAGCAGTACTTC. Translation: CASSETSGRPEQYF.

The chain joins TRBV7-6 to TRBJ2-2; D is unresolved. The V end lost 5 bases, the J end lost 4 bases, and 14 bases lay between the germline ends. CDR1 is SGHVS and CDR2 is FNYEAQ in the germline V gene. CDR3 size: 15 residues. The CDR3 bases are TGTGCCAGCAGCCTAACCGAGGTTGGCACCGGGGAGCTGTTTTTT. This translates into CASSLTEVGTGELFF.

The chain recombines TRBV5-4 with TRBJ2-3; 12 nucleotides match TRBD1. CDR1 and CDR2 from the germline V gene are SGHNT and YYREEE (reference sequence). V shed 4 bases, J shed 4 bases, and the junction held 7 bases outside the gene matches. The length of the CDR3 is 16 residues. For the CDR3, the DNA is TGTGCCAGCAGCATCGGGACAGGGGGCGAGGCAGATACGCAGTATTTT. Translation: CASSIGTGGEADTQYF.

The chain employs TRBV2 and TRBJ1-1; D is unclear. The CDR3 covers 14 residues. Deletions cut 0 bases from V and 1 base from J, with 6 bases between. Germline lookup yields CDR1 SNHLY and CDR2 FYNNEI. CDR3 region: CASSEAVANTEAFF. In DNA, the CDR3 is TGTGCCAGCAGTGAAGCGGTAGCGAACACTGAAGCTTTCTTT.

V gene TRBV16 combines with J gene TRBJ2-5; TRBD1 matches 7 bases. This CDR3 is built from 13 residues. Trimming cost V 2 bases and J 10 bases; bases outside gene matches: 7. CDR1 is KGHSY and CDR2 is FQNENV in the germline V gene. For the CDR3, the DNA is TGTGCCAGCAGCCAACCGCAGGGGGTGGACCAGTACTTC. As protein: CASSQPQGVDQYF.

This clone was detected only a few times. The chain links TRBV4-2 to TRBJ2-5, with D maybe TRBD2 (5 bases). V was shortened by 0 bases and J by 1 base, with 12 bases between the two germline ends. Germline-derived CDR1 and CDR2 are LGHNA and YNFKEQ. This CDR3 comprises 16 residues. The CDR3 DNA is TGTGCCAGCAGCCAAGACCCAGCGGCTATCCAAGAGACCCAGTACTTC. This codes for CASSQDPAAIQETQYF.

CDR3 amino acids: CASSGTGNSYEQYF. CDR3 DNA: TGCGCCAGCAGCGGTACAGGTAACTCCTACGAGCAGTACTTC. The chain combines TRBV5-1 with TRBJ2-7, with a tentative D call TRBD1 (5 bases). Trimming removed 4 bases at V and 0 bases at J, with 11 bases between. Germline CDR1 and CDR2: SGHRS and YFSETQ. The CDR3 length is 14 residues.

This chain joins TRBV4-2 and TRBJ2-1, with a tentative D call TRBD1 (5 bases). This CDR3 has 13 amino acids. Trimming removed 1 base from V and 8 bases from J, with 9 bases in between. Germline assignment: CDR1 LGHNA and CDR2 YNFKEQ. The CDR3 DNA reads TGTGCCAGCAGCCAAGTAGGGGCGGATGAGCAGTTCTTC. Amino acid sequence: CASSQVGADEQFF.

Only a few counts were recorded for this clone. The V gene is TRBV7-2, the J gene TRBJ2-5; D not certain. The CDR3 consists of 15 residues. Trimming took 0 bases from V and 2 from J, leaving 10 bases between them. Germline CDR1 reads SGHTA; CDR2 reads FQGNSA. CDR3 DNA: TGTGCCAGCAGCTTAGCCAACTACCTTCAAGAGACCCAGTACTTC. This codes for CASSLANYLQETQYF.

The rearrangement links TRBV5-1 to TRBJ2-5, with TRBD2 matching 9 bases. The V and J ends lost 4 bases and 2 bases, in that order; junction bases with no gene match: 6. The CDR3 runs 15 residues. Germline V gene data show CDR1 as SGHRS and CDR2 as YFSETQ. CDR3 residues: CASSSGTSLQETQYF. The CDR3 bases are TGCGCCAGCAGCAGCGGGACTAGCTTACAAGAGACCCAGTACTTC.

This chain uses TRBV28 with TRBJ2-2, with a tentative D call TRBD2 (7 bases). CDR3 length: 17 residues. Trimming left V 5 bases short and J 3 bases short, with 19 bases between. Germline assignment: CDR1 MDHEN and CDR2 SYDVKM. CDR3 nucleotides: TGTGCCAGCAGTCCCCCACGGGGGGCGGGCGACACCGGGGAGCTGTTTTTT. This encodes CASSPPRGAGDTGELFF. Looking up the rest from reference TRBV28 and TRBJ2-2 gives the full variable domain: DVKVTQSSRYLVKRTGEKVFLECVQDMDHENMFWYRQDPGLGLRLIYFSYDVKMKEKGDIPEGYSVSREKKERFSLILESASTNQTSMYLCASSPPRGAGDTGELFFGEGSRLTVL.

The CDR3 bases are TGTGCCAGCAGACGGCAGGGATCCTACGAGCAGTACTTC. It specifies CASRRQGSYEQYF. The chain combines TRBV6-5 with TRBJ2-7; the D gene is possibly TRBD1 (5 bases). The CDR3 runs 13 residues. Trimming left V 6 bases short and J 1 base short, with 10 bases between. CDR1 and CDR2 (germline): MNHEY, SVGAGI.

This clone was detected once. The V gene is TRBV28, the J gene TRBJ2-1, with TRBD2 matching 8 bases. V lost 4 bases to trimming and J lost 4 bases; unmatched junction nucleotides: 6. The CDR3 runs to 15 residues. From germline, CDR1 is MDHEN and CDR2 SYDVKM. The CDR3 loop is CASSSAGEGYNEQFF. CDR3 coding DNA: TGTGCCAGCAGTTCAGCGGGAGAGGGGTACAATGAGCAGTTCTTC.

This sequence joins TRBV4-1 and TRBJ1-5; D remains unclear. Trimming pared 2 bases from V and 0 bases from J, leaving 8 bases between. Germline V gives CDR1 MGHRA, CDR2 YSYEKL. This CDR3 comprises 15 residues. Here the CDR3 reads CASSQSGRSNQPQHF. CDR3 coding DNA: TGCGCCAGCAGCCAAAGTGGGCGTAGCAATCAGCCCCAGCATTTT.

DNA of the CDR3: TGTGCCAGCTCACCACAGGGGGCGGTAAACACCGGGGAGCTGTTTTTT. Translating it yields CASSPQGAVNTGELFF. V usage is TRBV18 and J usage is TRBJ2-2; 7 positions match TRBD1. Germline lookup yields CDR1 KGHSH and CDR2 LQKENI. The CDR3 contains 16 residues. V lost 1 base and J lost 2; bases outside the gene matches: 4.

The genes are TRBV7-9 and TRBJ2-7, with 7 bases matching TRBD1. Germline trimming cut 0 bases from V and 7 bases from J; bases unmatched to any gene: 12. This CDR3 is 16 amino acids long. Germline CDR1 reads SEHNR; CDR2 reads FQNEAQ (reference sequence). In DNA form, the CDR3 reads TGTGCCAGCAGCTTAGCCACCGGGACAGTGAGCTTTGAGCAGTACTTC. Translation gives CASSLATGTVSFEQYF.

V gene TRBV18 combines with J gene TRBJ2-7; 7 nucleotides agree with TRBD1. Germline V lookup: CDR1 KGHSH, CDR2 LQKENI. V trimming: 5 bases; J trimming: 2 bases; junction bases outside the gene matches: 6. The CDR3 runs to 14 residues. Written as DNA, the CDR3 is TGTGCCAGCTCAATTACAGGGGTAACCTACGAGCAGTACTTC. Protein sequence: CASSITGVTYEQYF.

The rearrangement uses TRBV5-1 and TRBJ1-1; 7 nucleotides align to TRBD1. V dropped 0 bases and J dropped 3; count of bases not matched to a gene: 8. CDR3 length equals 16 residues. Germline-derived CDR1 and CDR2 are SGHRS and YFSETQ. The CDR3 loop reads CASSLEAGGAYTEAFF. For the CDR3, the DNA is TGCGCCAGCAGCTTGGAGGCAGGGGGTGCATACACTGAAGCTTTCTTT. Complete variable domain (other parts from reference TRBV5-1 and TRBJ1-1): KAGVTQTPRYLIKTRGQQVTLSCSPISGHRSVSWYQQTPGQGLQFLFEYFSETQRNKGNFPGRFSGRQFSNSRSEMNVSTLELGDSALYLCASSLEAGGAYTEAFFGQGTRLTVV.

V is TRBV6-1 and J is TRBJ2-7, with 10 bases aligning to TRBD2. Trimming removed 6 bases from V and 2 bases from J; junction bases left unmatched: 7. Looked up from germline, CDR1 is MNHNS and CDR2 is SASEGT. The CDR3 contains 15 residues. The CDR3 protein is CASRLGTSATYEQYF. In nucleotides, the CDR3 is TGTGCCAGCAGACTAGGGACTAGCGCCACCTACGAGCAGTACTTC.

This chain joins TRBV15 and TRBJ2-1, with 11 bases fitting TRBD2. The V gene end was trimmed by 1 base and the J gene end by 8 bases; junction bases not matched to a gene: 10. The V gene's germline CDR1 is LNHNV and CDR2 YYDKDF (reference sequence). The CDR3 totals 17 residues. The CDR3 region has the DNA TGTGCCACCAGCAGAGCGGCACTAGCGGGAGCTAGGGATGAGCAGTTCTTC. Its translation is CATSRAALAGARDEQFF.